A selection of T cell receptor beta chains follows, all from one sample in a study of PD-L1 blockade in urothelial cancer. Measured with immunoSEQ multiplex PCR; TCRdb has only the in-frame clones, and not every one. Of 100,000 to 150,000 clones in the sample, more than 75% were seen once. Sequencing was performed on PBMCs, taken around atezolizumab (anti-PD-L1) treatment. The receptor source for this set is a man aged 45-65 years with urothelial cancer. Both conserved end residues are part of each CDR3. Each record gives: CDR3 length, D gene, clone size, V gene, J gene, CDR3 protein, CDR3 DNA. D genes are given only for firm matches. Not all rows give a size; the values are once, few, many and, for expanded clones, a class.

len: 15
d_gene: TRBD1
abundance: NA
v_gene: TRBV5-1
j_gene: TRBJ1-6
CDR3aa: CASSDGQGSHSPLHF
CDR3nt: TGCGCCAGCAGCGACGGACAGGGCTCGCATTCACCCCTCCACTTT

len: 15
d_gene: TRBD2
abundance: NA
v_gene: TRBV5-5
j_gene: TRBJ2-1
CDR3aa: CASSLGLAGAYEQFF
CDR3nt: TGTGCCAGCAGCCTCGGACTAGCGGGAGCTTATGAGCAGTTCTTC

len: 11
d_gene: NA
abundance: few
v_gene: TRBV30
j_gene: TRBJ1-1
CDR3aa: CAWRIGTEAFF
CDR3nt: TGTGCCTGGAGAATCGGCACTGAAGCTTTCTTT

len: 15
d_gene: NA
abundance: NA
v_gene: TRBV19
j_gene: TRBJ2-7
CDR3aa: CASSRWGLGGSEQYF
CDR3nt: TGTGCCAGTAGTAGGTGGGGACTCGGGGGAAGCGAGCAGTACTTC

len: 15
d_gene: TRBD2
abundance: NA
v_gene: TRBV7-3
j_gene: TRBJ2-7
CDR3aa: CASSLTAGGPKEQYF
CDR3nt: TGTGCCAGCAGCTTAACGGCGGGAGGGCCGAAAGAGCAGTACTTC

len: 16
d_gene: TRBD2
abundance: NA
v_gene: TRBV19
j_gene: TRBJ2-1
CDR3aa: CASSRLAGDSYNEQFF
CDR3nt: TGTGCCAGTAGCAGACTAGCGGGAGATTCCTACAATGAGCAGTTCTTC

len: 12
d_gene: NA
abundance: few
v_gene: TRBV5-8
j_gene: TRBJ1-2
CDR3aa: CANRAFNYGYTF
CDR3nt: TGTGCCAACAGGGCTTTTAACTATGGCTACACCTTC

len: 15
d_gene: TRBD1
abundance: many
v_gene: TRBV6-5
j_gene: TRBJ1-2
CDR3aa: CASSTRTGVVYGYTF
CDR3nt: TGTGCCAGCAGTACCCGGACAGGGGTCGTCTATGGCTACACCTTC

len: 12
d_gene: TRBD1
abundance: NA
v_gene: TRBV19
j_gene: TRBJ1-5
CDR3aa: CASRTGSQPQHF
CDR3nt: TGTGCCAGTAGGACAGGGAGTCAGCCCCAGCATTTT

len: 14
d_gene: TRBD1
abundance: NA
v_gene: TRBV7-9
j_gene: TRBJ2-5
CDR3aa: CASSPGTGKETQYF
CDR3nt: TGTGCCAGCAGCCCCGGGACAGGGAAAGAGACCCAGTACTTC

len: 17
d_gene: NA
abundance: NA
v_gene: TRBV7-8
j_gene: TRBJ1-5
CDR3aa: CASSLARFRGANQPQHF
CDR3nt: TGTGCCAGCAGCTTAGCGAGGTTTCGGGGGGCGAATCAGCCCCAGCATTTT

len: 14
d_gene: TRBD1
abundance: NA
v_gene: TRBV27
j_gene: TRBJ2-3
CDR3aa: CASSRDRLTDTQYF
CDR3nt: TGTGCCAGCAGCCGGGACAGACTCACAGATACGCAGTATTTT

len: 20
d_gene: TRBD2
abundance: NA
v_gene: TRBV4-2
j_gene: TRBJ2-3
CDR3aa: CASSQDALGSTSESTDTQYF
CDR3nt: TGTGCCAGCAGCCAAGATGCCCTTGGATCCACTAGCGAAAGCACAGATACGCAGTATTTT

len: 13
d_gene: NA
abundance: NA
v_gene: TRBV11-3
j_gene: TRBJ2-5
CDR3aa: CASSLGQRETQYF
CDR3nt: TGTGCCAGCAGCTTAGGACAGAGAGAGACCCAGTACTTC

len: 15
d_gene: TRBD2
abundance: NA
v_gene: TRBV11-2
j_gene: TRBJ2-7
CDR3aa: CASSSGLDPAYEQYF
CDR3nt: TGTGCCAGCAGCTCCGGACTAGACCCGGCCTACGAGCAGTACTTC

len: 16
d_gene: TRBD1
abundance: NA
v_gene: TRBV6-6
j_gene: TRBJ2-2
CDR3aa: CASSGIDRGYTGELFF
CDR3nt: TGTGCCAGCAGTGGAATTGACAGGGGGTACACCGGGGAGCTGTTTTTT

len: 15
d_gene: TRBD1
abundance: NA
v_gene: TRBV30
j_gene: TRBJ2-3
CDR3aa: CACSTGNGGTDTQYF
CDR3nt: TGTGCCTGCTCGACAGGGAACGGGGGCACAGATACGCAGTATTTT

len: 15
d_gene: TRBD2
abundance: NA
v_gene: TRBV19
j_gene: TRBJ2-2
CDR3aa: CASSMTSGSSGELFF
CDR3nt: TGTGCCAGTAGTATGACTAGCGGGAGTTCCGGGGAGCTGTTTTTT

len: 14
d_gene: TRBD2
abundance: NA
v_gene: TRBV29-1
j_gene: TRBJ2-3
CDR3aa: CSVELAGAPDTQYF
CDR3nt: TGCAGCGTTGAGCTAGCGGGAGCTCCAGATACGCAGTATTTT

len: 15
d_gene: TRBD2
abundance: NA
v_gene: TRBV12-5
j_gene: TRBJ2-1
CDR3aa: CASGLGWGGTAEQFF
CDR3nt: TGTGCTAGTGGTTTGGGCTGGGGGGGGACGGCTGAGCAGTTCTTC

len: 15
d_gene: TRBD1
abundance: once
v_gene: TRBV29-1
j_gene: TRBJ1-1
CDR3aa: CSVDGTGGGGTEAFF
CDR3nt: TGCAGCGTGGACGGGACAGGGGGCGGCGGCACTGAAGCTTTCTTT

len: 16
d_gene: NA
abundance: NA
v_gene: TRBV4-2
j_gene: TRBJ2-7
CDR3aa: CASSQALTAVVYEQYF
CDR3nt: TGTGCCAGCAGCCAAGCTCTTACAGCGGTGGTCTACGAGCAGTACTTC

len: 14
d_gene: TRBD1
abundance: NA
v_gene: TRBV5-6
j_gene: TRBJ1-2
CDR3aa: CASSQGQANYGYTF
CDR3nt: TGTGCCAGCAGCCAGGGACAGGCAAACTATGGCTACACCTTC

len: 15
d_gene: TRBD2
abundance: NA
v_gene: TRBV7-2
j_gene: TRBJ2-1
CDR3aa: CASARGGGAHNEQFF
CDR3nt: TGTGCCAGCGCTAGGGGCGGGGGGGCACACAATGAGCAGTTCTTC

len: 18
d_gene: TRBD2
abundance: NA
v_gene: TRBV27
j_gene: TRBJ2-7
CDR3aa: CASSPWEVTSGRAYEQYF
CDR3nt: TGTGCCAGCAGTCCGTGGGAGGTAACTAGCGGGAGAGCCTACGAGCAGTACTTC

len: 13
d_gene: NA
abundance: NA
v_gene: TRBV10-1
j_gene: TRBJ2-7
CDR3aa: CASRGTPYGEQYF
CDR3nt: TGCGCCAGCAGGGGGACTCCGTATGGCGAGCAGTACTTC

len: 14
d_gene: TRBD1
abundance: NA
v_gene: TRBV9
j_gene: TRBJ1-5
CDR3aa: CASSATGGRQPQHF
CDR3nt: TGTGCCAGCAGCGCCACAGGGGGGCGGCAGCCCCAGCATTTT

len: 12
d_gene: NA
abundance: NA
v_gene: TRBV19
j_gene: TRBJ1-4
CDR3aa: CATAVTNEKLFF
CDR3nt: TGTGCCACCGCAGTAACTAATGAAAAACTGTTTTTT

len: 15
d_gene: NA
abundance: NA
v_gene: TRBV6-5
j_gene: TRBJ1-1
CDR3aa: CASRARDRLDTEAFF
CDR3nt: TGTGCCAGCAGAGCCCGAGACAGGTTAGACACTGAAGCTTTCTTT

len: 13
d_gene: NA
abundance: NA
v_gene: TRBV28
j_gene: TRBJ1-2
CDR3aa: CASSSGIGNGYTF
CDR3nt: TGTGCCAGCAGTTCCGGGATAGGGAATGGCTACACCTTC

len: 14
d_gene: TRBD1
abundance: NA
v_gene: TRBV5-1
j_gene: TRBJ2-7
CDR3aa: CASSPDRSSYEQYF
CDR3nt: TGCGCCAGCAGCCCGGACAGGAGCTCCTACGAGCAGTACTTC

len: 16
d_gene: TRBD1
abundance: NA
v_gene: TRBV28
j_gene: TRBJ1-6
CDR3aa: CASRGGYTGVGSPLHF
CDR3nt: TGTGCCAGCAGGGGAGGATACACAGGGGTAGGATCACCCCTCCACTTT

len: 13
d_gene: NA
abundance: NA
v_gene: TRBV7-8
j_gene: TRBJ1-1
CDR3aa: CASSSGGDTEAFF
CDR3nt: TGTGCCAGCAGCTCTGGGGGGGACACTGAAGCTTTCTTT

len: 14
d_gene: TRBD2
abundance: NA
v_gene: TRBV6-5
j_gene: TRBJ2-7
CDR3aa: CASRRLAGPYEQYF
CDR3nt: TGTGCCAGCAGAAGGCTAGCGGGGCCCTACGAGCAGTACTTC

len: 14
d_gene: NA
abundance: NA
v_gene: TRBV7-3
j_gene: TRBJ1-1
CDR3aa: CASSFGINQAEAFF
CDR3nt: TGTGCCAGCAGCTTCGGAATCAATCAAGCGGAAGCTTTCTTT

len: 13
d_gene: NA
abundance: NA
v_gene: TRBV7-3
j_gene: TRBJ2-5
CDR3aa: CASSRQKEETQYF
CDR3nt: TGTGCCAGCAGCCGACAGAAGGAGGAGACCCAGTACTTC

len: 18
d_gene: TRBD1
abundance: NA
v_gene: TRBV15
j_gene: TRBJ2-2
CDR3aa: CATTTSGRGQGDTGELFF
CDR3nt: TGTGCCACCACCACCTCGGGGCGGGGACAGGGGGACACCGGGGAGCTGTTTTTT

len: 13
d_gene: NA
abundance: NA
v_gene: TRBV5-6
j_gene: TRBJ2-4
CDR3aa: CASSLTGQNIQYF
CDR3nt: TGTGCCAGCAGCTTGACAGGACAAAACATTCAGTACTTC

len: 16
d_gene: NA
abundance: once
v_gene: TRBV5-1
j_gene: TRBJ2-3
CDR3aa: CASSLGVQGNTDTQYF
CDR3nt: TGCGCCAGCAGCTTGGGGGTACAGGGAAACACAGATACGCAGTATTTT

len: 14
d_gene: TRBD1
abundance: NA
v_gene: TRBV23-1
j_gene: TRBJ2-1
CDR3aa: CASTRDRGPDEQFF
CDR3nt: TGCGCCAGCACTCGGGACAGGGGGCCTGATGAGCAGTTCTTC

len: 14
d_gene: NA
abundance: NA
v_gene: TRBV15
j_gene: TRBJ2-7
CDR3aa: CATSRDVLATEQYF
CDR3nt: TGTGCCACCAGCAGAGATGTACTAGCCACCGAGCAGTACTTC

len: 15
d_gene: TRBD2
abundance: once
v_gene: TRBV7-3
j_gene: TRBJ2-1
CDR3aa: CASSSVSGVYNEQFF
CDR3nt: TGTGCCAGCAGCTCGGTTAGCGGGGTCTACAATGAGCAGTTCTTC

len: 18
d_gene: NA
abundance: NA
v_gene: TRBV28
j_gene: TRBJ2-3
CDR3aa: CASSSRQGASGIADTQYF
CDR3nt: TGTGCCAGCAGTTCGCGCCAGGGGGCTAGCGGGATCGCAGATACGCAGTATTTT

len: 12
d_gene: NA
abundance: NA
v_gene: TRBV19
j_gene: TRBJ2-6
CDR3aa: CASSEGENVLTF
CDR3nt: TGTGCCAGTAGTGAGGGCGAGAACGTCCTGACTTTC

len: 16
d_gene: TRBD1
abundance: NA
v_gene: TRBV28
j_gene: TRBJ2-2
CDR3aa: CASTSPGTGNTGELFF
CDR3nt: TGTGCCAGCACTTCGCCAGGGACAGGGAACACCGGGGAGCTGTTTTTT